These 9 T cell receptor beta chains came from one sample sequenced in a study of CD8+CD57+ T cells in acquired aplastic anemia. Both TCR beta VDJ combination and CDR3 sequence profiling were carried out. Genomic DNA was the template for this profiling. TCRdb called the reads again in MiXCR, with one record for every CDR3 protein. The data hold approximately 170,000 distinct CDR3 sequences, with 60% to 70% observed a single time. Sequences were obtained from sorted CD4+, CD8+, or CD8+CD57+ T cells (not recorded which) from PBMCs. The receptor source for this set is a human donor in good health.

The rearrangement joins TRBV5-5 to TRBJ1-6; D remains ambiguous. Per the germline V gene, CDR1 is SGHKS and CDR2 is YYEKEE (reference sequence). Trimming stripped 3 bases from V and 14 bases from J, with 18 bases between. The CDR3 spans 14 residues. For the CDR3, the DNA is TGTGCCAGCAGCTACACGACCGGTTCAATCACCCTCCACTTT. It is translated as CASSYTTGSITLHF.

CDR3 protein: CASSPRTGFYEQYF. CDR3 bases: TGCGCCAGCAGCCCCCGGACAGGGTTCTACGAGCAGTACTTC. This chain connects TRBV5-1 to TRBJ2-7; 8 nucleotides line up with TRBD1. Germline-derived CDR1 and CDR2 are SGHRS and YFSETQ. V shed 4 bases and J 3 bases; nucleotides not matched to a gene: 6. The CDR3 totals 14 residues.

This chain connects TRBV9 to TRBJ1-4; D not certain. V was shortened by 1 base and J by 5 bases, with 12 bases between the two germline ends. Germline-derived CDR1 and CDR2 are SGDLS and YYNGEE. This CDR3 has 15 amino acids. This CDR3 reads CASSVSPGFNEKLFF. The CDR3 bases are TGTGCCAGCAGCGTAAGTCCGGGCTTCAATGAAAAACTGTTTTTT.

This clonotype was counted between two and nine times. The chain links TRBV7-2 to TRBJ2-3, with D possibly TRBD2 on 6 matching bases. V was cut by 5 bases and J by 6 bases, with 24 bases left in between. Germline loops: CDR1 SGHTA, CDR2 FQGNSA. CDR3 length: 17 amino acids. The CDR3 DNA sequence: TGTGCCAGCAGCCAAAGGGGTGCGGGAAACTTAGGGGATACGCAGTATTTT. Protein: CASSQRGAGNLGDTQYF.

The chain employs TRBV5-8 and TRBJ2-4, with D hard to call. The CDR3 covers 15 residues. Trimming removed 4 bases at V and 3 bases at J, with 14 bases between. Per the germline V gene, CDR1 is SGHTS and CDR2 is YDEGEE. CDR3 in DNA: TGTGCCAGCAGCCAGTCCAGTCTAGTCAAAAACATTCAGTACTTC. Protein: CASSQSSLVKNIQYF.

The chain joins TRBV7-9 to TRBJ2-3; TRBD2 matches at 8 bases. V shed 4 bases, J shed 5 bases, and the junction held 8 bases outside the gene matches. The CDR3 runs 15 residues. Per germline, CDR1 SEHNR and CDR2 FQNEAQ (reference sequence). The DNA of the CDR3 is TGTGCCAGCAGCTGTTCGGGGGGGCAGAGAGATACGCAGTATTTT. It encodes CASSCSGGQRDTQYF. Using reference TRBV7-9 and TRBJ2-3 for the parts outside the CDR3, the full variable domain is DTGVSQNPRHKITKRGQNVTFRCDPISEHNRLYWYRQTLGQGPEFLTYFQNEAQLEKSRLLSDRFSAERPKGSFSTLEIQRTEQGDSAMYLCASSCSGGQRDTQYFGPGTRLTVL.

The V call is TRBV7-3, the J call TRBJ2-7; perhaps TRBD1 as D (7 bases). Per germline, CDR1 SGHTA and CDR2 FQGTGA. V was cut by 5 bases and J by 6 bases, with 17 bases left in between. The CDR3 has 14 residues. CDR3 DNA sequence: TGTGCCAGCAGCGTCCGACAGGGACTCTGCGAGCAGTACTTC. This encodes CASSVRQGLCEQYF.

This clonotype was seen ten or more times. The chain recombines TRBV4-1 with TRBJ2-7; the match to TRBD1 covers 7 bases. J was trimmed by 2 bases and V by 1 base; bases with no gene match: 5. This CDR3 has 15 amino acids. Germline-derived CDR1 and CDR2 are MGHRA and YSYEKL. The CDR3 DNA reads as TGCGCCAGCAGCCAAGTAGGGACAGCAACCTACGAGCAGTACTTC. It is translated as CASSQVGTATYEQYF.

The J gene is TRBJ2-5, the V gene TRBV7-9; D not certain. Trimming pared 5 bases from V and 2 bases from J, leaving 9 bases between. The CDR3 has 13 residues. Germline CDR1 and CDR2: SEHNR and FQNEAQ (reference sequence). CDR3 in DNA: TGTGCCAGCAGCCCCCTGGAGCAAGAGACCCAGTACTTC. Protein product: CASSPLEQETQYF. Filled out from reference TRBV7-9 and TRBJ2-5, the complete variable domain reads DTGVSQNPRHKITKRGQNVTFRCDPISEHNRLYWYRQTLGQGPEFLTYFQNEAQLEKSRLLSDRFSAERPKGSFSTLEIQRTEQGDSAMYLCASSPLEQETQYFGPGTRLLVL.